This T cell receptor (beta chain) stems from a study of CD8 T cells in ankylosing spondylitis. Study-wide findings and caveats: Reports say disease-linked clones showed up significantly more in matched ankylosing spondylitis synovial fluid. Earlier studies detected some motif variants in reactive arthritis synovial fluid and blood. The study identified a TCR beta motif of several highly homologous variants that appeared characteristic of ankylosing spondylitis blood.

The CDR3 loop spans 13 amino acids. Germline V gives CDR1 MNHEY, CDR2 SVGAGI. Between the trimmed V and J ends, which lost 2 bases and 6 bases, there was a span of 7 bases. As the method for making TCR beta libraries, quantitative 5'-RACE with molecular barcodes was used. TCRdb re-called the 5' RACE reads through MiXCR, storing one row per CDR3 protein. The profile covers roughly 700,000 distinct CDR3 sequences, with around 20% appearing a single time and about 20% taken by the ten largest. With regard to this clonotype: Antigen unknown.

The chain is built from TRBV6-5 and TRBJ2-2; D unresolved. Sequencing was performed on blood, either unsorted or a sorted T cell fraction (not recorded which). The source is a male donor with ankylosing spondylitis. CDR3 DNA: TGTGCCAGCAGTTACAATGGACCCGGGGAGCTGTTTTTT. Its protein product is CASSYNGPGELFF.